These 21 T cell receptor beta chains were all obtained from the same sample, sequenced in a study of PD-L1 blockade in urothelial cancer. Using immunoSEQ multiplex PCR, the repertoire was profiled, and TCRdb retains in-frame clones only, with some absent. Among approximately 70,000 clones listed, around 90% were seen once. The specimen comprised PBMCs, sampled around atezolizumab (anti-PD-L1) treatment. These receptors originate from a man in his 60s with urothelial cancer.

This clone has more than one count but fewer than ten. The CDR3 bases are TGTGCCAGCAGCCTTACGGGACAGGGACTGACTAGCACAGATACGCAGTATTTT. Translated, it gives CASSLTGQGLTSTDTQYF. The V and J genes are TRBV9 and TRBJ2-3; the match to TRBD1 covers 9 bases. CDR3 length equals 18 residues. The ends lost 4 bases at V and 0 bases at J; junction bases unmatched: 12. The germline V gene has CDR1 SGDLS and CDR2 YYNGEE.

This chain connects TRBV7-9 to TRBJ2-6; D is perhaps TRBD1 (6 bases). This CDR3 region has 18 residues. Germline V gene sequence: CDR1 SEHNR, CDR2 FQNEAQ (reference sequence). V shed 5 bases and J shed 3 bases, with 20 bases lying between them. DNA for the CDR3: TGTGCCAGCAGCCCCACAGGGTTCGGTGAGGATGGGGCCAACGTCCTGACTTTC. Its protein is CASSPTGFGEDGANVLTF. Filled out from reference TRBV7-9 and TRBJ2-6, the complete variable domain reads DTGVSQNPRHKITKRGQNVTFRCDPISEHNRLYWYRQTLGQGPEFLTYFQNEAQLEKSRLLSDRFSAERPKGSFSTLEIQRTEQGDSAMYLCASSPTGFGEDGANVLTFGAGSRLTVL.

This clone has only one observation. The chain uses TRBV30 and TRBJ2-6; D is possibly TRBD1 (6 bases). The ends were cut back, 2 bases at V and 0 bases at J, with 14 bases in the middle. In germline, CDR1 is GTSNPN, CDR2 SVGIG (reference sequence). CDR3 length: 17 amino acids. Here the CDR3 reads CAWSSDRSDSGANVLTF. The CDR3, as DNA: TGTGCCTGGAGTTCAGACAGGTCGGACTCTGGGGCCAACGTCCTGACTTTC.

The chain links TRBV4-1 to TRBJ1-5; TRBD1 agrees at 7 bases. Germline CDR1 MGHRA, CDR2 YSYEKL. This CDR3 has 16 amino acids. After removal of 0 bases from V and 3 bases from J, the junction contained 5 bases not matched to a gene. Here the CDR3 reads CASSQDRGQLNQPQHF. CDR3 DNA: TGCGCCAGCAGCCAAGATCGGGGACAGCTCAATCAGCCCCAGCATTTT.

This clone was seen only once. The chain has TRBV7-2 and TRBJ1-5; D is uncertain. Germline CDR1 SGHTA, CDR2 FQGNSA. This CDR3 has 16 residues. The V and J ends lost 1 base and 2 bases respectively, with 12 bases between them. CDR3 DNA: TGTGCCAGCAGCTTAGGGGTTCGCGGGGGCAATCAGCCCCAGCATTTT. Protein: CASSLGVRGGNQPQHF. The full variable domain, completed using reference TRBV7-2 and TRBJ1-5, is GAGVSQSPSNKVTEKGKDVELRCDPISGHTALYWYRQSLGQGLEFLIYFQGNSAPDKSGLPSDRFSAERTGGSVSTLTIQRTQQEDSAVYLCASSLGVRGGNQPQHFGDGTRLSIL.

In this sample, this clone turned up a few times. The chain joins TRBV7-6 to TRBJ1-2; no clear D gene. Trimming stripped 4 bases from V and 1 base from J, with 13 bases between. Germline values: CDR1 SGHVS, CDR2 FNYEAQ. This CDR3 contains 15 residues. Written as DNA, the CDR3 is TGTGCCAGCAGCTCAGGCGAACTGGATAACTATGGCTACACCTTC. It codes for CASSSGELDNYGYTF.

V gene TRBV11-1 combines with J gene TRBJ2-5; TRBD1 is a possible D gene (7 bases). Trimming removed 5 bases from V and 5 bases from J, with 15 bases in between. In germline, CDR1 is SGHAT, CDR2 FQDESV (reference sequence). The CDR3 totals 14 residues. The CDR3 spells CASSRTTGRETQYF. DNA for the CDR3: TGTGCCAGCAGCCGAACGACAGGGAGGGAGACCCAGTACTTC. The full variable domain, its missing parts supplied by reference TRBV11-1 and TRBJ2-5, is EAEVAQSPRYKITEKSQAVAFWCDPISGHATLYWYRQILGQGPELLVQFQDESVVDDSQLPKDRFSAERLKGVDSTLKIQPAELGDSAMYLCASSRTTGRETQYFGPGTRLLVL.

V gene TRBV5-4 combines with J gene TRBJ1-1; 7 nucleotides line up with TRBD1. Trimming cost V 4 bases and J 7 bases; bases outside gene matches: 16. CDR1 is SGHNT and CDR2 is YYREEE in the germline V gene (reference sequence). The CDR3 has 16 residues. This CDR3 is CASSPTIDRVGDEAFF. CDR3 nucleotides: TGTGCCAGCAGCCCCACTATTGACAGGGTAGGCGATGAAGCTTTCTTT.

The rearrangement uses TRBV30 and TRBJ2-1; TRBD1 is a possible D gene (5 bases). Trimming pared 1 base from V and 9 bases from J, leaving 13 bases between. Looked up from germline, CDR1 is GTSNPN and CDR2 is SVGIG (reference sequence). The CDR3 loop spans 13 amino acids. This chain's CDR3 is CAWSDRGNGEQFF. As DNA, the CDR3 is TGTGCCTGGAGTGATAGGGGAAACGGTGAGCAGTTCTTC.

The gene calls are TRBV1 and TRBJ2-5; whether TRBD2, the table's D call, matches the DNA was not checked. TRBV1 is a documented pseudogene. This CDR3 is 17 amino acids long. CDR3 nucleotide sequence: TGCACCAGCAGCCAAGATCGGAGCGGGAGACCCCAAGAGACCCAGTACTTC. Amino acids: CTSSQDRSGRPQETQYF.

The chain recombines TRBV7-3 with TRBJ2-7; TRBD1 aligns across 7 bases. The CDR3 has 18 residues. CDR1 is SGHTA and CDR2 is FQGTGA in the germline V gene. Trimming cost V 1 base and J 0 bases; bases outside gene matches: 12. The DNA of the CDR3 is TGTGCCAGCAGCTTAAATAGGCTGGGACAGTTCCCCTCCTACGAGCAGTACTTC. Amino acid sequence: CASSLNRLGQFPSYEQYF.

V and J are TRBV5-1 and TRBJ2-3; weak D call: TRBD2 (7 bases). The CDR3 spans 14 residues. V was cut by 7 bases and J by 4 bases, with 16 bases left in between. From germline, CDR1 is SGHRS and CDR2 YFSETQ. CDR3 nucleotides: TGCGCCAGCCAGGGAGGGGGTTTGGCAGATACGCAGTATTTT. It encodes CASQGGGLADTQYF.

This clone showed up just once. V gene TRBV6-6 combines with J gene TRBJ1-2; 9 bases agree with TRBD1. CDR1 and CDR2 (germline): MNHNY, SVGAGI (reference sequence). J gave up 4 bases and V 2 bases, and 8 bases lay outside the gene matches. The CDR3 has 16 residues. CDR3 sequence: CASSYILQGAFYGYTF. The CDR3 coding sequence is TGTGCCAGCAGTTACATTTTACAGGGGGCCTTCTATGGCTACACCTTC.

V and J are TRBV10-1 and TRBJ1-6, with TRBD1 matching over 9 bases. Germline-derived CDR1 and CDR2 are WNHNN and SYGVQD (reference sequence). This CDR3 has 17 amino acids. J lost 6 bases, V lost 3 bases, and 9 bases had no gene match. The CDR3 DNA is TGCGCCAGCAGTGAACCGGGACAGGGCTTGATTAATTCACCCCTCCACTTT. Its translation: CASSEPGQGLINSPLHF.

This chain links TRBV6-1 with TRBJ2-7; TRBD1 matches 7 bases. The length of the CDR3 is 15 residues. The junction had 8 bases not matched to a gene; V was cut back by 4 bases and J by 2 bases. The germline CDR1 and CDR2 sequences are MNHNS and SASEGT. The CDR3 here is CASSATGTATYEQYF. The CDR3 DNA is TGTGCCAGCAGTGCTACCGGGACAGCCACCTACGAGCAGTACTTC.

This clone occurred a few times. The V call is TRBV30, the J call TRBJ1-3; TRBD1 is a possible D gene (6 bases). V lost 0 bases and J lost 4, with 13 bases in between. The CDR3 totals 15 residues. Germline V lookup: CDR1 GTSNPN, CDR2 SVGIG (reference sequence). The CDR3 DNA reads TGTGCCTGGAGTGTAAGAGGAACAGGGGGAAACACCATATATTTT. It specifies CAWSVRGTGGNTIYF.

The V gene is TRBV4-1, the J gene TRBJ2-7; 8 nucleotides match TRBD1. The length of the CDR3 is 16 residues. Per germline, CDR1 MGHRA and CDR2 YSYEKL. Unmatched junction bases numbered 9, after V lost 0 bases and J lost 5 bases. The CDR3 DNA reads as TGCGCCAGCAGCCAAGATAGCGGACAGGGTACCCACGAGCAGTACTTC. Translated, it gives CASSQDSGQGTHEQYF.

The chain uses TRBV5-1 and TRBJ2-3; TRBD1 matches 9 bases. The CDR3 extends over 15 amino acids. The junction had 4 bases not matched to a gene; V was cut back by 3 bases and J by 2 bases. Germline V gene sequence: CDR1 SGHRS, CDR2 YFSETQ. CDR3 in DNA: TGCGCCAGCAGCTCGGGACAGGGAAACACAGATACGCAGTATTTT. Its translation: CASSSGQGNTDTQYF.

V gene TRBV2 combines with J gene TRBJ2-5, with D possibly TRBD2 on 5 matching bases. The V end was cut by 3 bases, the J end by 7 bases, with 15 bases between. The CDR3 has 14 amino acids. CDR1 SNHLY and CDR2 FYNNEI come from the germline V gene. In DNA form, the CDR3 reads TGTGCCAGCAGTGACGACGGGAAGCGGTGGACCCAGTACTTC. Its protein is CASSDDGKRWTQYF.

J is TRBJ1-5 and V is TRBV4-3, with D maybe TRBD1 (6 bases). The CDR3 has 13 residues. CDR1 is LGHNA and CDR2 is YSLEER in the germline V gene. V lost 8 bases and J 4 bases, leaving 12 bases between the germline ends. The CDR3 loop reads CASGFRGNQPQHF. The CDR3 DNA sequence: TGCGCCAGCGGGTTCAGGGGTAATCAGCCCCAGCATTTT.

In nucleotides, the CDR3 is TGTGCCAGTAGCCAAACTAGCGGGCCCTACAATGAGCAGTTCTTC. It codes for CASSQTSGPYNEQFF. The rearrangement joins TRBV19 to TRBJ2-1; 9 positions agree with TRBD2. The CDR3 is 15 residues long. Germline CDR1 and CDR2: LNHDA and SQIVND (reference sequence). V shed 6 bases, J shed 2 bases, and the junction held 5 bases outside the gene matches. The full variable domain, completed using reference TRBV19 and TRBJ2-1, is DGGITQSPKYLFRKEGQNVTLSCEQNLNHDAMYWYRQDPGQGLRLIYYSQIVNDFQKGDIAEGYSVSREKKESFPLTVTSAQKNPTAFYLCASSQTSGPYNEQFFGPGTRLTVL.